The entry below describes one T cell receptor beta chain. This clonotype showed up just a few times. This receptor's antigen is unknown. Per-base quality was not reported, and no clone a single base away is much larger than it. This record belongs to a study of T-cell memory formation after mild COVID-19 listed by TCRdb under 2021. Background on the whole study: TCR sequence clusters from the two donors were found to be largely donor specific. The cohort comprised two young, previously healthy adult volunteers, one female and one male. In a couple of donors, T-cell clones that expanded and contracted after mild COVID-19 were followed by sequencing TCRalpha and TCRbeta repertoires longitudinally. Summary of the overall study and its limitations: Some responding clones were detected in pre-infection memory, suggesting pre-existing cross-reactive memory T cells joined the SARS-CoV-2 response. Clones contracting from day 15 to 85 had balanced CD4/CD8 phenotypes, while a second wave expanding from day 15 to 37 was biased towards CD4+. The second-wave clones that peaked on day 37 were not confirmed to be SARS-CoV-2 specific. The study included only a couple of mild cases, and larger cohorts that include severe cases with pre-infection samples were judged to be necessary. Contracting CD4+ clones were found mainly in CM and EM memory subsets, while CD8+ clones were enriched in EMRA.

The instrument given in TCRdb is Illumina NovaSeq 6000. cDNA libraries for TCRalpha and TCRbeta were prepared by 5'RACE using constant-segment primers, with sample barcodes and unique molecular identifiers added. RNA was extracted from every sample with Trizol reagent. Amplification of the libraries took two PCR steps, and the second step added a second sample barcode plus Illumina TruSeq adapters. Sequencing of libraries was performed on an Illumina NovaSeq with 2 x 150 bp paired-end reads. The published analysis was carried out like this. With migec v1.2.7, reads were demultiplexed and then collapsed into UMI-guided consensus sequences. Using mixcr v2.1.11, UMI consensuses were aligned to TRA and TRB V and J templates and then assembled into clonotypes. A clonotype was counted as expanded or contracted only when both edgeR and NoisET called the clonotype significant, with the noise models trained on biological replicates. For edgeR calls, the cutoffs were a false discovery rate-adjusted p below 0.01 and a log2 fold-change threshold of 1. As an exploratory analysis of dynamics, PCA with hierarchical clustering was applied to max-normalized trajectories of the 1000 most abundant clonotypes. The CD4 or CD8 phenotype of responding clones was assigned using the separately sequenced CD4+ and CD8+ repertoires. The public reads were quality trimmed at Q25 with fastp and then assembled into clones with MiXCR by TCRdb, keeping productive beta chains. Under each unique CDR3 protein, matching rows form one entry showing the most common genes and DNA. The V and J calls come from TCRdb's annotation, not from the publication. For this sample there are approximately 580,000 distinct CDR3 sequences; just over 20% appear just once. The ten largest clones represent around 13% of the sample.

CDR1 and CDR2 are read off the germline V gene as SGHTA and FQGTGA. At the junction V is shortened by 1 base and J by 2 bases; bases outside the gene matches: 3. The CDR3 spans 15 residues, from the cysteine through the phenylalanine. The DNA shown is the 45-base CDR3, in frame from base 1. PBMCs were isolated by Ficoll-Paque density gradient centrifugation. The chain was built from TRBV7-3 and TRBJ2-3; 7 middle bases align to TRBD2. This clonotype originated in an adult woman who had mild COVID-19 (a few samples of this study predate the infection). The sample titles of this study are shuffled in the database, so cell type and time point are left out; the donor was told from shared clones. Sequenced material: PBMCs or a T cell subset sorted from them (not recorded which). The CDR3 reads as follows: CASSLNSGNTDTQYF. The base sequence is TGTGCCAGCAGCTTAAACAGCGGGAACACAGATACGCAGTATTTT.